This is a list of T cell receptor beta chains from one sample in a study of blood T cells in healthy people across ages. TCRdb fed the 5' RACE reads into MiXCR, producing one record per CDR3 protein. This sample has some 900,000 distinct CDR3 sequences; 48% occur once, and the top ten carry around an eighth. The sample was blood. All receptors derive from a man aged 30-40 years in good health. CDR3s include the opening cysteine and the closing phenylalanine or tryptophan. A D gene is named only where the DNA matches it firmly. Rows may omit the clone size; those that give it use once, few, many or a size class.

TRBD2	TRBV7-9	.	TRBJ2-1	CASSFTSGGIRAQFF	TGTGCCAGCAGCTTTACTAGCGGGGGGATAAGGGCACAGTTCTTC
TRBD2	TRBV30	many	TRBJ2-5	CAWSVASGGLQTQYF	TGTGCCTGGAGTGTAGCTAGCGGGGGATTACAGACCCAGTACTTC
.	TRBV7-3	.	TRBJ2-1	CASSLTLTPLADSEQFF	TGTGCCAGCAGCTTAACGTTGACTCCGCTCGCGGACAGTGAGCAGTTCTTC
.	TRBV24-1	.	TRBJ1-1	CATSAHWDTEAFF	TGTGCCACCAGTGCCCATTGGGACACTGAAGCTTTCTTT
TRBD1	TRBV29-1	few	TRBJ2-1	CSAGQGIDEQFF	TGCAGCGCTGGACAGGGGATCGATGAGCAGTTCTTC
.	TRBV7-2	.	TRBJ2-5	CASSPLRISRGQETQYF	TGTGCCAGCAGCCCACTCCGCATCTCCCGGGGGCAAGAGACCCAGTACTTC
.	TRBV28	few	TRBJ1-1	CASSPNSFLKNTEAFF	TGTGCCAGCAGTCCGAACAGCTTTTTAAAGAACACTGAAGCTTTCTTT
.	TRBV6-1	.	TRBJ1-2	CASSEDGRPLYGYTF	TGTGCCAGCAGTGAAGATGGCAGGCCGCTCTATGGCTACACCTTC
.	TRBV7-8	few	TRBJ1-2	CASSLGEGGYTF	TGTGCCAGCAGCTTGGGGGAGGGTGGCTACACCTTC
.	TRBV11-1	few	TRBJ1-2	CASSADGPYGYTF	TGTGCCAGCAGTGCGGACGGACCCTATGGCTACACCTTC
.	TRBV12-3/TRBV12-4	few	TRBJ1-2	CASSSPPGGPGYTF	TGTGCCAGCAGTTCCCCCCCCGGGGGGCCTGGCTACACCTTC
TRBD1	TRBV10-3	.	TRBJ2-2	CAAGGNGELFF	TGTGCCGCAGGGGGTAACGGGGAGCTGTTTTTT
.	TRBV6-5	.	TRBJ2-3	CASSSPGRGAQYF	TGTGCCAGCAGTTCTCCGGGTCGGGGTGCGCAGTATTTT
TRBD2	TRBV7-2	few	TRBJ2-1	CASSRSGGTRNNEQFF	TGTGCCAGCAGCCGTAGCGGGGGGACCCGAAACAATGAGCAGTTCTTC
TRBD2	TRBV20-1	.	TRBJ2-1	CSARVPGLPYNEQFF	TGCAGTGCTAGAGTCCCGGGACTACCTTACAATGAGCAGTTCTTC
.	TRBV7-9	.	TRBJ1-1	CAGTASQEHTEAFF	TGTGCCGGCACCGCTAGCCAGGAACACACTGAAGCTTTCTTT
.	TRBV10-3	few	TRBJ2-4	CAISGDTLAKNIQYF	TGTGCCATCAGTGGGGATACACTAGCCAAAAACATTCAGTACTTC
.	TRBV27	.	TRBJ2-1	CASGFYNEQFF	TGTGCCAGCGGATTCTACAATGAGCAGTTCTTC
.	TRBV12-3/TRBV12-4	few	TRBJ1-1	CAEGGPGNTEAFF	TGTGCTGAGGGGGGTCCGGGGAACACTGAAGCTTTCTTT
.	TRBV15	.	TRBJ1-1	CATSRGRMNTEAFF	TGTGCCACCAGCAGAGGCAGGATGAACACTGAAGCTTTCTTT
.	TRBV6-2/TRBV6-3	.	TRBJ2-1	CASSYGPLEQFF	TGTGCCAGCAGTTACGGGCCACTAGAGCAGTTCTTC
.	TRBV7-2	.	TRBJ2-4	CASSLRGGRADLAKNIQYF	TGTGCCAGCAGCCTCCGTGGGGGACGAGCGGACCTAGCCAAAAACATTCAGTACTTC
.	TRBV12-3/TRBV12-4	.	TRBJ1-2	CASTPGANYGYTF	TGTGCCAGCACCCCCGGGGCTAACTATGGCTACACCTTC
.	TRBV18	many	TRBJ2-7	CASSPLPTGYSYEQYF	TGTGCCAGCTCACCATTACCCACAGGATACTCCTACGAGCAGTACTTC
.	TRBV25-1	.	TRBJ2-1	CASSPPGAYSYNEQFF	TGTGCCAGCAGTCCTCCCGGGGCTTACTCCTACAATGAGCAGTTCTTC
.	TRBV27	.	TRBJ1-2	CASSRKGTTSNYGYTF	TGTGCCAGCAGTCGGAAGGGGACAACCTCTAACTATGGCTACACCTTC
.	TRBV12-3/TRBV12-4	.	TRBJ1-5	CASSWATQQPQHF	TGTGCCAGCAGTTGGGCTACCCAGCAGCCCCAGCATTTT
.	TRBV28	.	TRBJ1-5	CARGRNNQPQHF	TGTGCCCGCGGCAGGAACAATCAGCCCCAGCATTTT
.	TRBV6-1	.	TRBJ2-7	CASSGLVSSYEQYF	TGTGCCAGCAGTGGATTAGTATCCTCCTACGAGCAGTACTTC
TRBD1	TRBV28	few	TRBJ2-7	CASTSGDRGSYEQYF	TGTGCCAGCACTAGTGGGGACAGGGGATCCTACGAGCAGTACTTC
TRBD2	TRBV12-3/TRBV12-4	.	TRBJ2-5	CASSLSSGLAGERYQETQYF	TGTGCCAGCAGCCTAAGTTCAGGACTAGCGGGGGAAAGGTACCAAGAGACCCAGTACTTC
.	TRBV20-1	.	TRBJ2-7	CSALRLAEGYEQYF	TGCAGTGCCCTCCGACTCGCCGAAGGATACGAGCAGTACTTC
TRBD1	TRBV11-2	.	TRBJ1-1	CASSVDRGANTEAFF	TGTGCCAGCAGCGTAGACAGGGGGGCTAACACTGAAGCTTTCTTT
.	TRBV25-1	.	TRBJ2-1	CASSLTGTGGIEQFF	TGTGCCAGCAGCCTCACAGGGACTGGAGGAATTGAGCAGTTCTTC